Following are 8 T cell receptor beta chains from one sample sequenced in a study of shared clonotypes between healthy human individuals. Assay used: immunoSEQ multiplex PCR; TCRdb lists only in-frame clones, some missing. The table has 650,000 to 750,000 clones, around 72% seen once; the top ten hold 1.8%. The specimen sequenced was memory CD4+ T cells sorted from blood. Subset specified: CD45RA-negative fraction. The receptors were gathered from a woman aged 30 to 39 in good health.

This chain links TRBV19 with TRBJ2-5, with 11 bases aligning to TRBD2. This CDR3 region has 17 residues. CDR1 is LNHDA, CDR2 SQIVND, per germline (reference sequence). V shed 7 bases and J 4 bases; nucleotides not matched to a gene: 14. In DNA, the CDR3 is TGTGCCAGTAAGGGAGTCGGTTTCGGACTAGCGGGAGAGACCCAGTACTTC. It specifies CASKGVGFGLAGETQYF.

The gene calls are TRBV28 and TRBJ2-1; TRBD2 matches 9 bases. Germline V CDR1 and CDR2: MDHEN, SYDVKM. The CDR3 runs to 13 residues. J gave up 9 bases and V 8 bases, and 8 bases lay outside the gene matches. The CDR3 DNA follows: TGTGCCAGCTGGAGTAGCGGGAGACCTGAGCAGTTCTTC. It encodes CASWSSGRPEQFF.

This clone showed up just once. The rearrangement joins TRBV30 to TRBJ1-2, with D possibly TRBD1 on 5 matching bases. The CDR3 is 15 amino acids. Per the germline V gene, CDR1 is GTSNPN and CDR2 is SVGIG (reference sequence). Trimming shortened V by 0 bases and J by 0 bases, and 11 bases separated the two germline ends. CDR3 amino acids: CAWSVPGGTNYGYTF. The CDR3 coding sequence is TGTGCCTGGAGTGTACCCGGGGGAACTAACTATGGCTACACCTTC.

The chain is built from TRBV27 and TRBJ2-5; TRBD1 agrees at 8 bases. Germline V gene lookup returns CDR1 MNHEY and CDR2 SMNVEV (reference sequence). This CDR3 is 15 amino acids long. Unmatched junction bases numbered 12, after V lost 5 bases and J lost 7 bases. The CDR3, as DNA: TGTGCCAGCAGTGTAGGATGGACAGGGAGCGGGACCCAGTACTTC. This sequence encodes CASSVGWTGSGTQYF.

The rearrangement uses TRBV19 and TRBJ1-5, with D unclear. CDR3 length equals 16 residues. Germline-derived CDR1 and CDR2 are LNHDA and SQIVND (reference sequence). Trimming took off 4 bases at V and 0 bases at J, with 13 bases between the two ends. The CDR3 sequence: CASSRQADYSNQPQHF. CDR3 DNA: TGTGCCAGTAGTAGGCAGGCCGACTATAGCAATCAGCCCCAGCATTTT.

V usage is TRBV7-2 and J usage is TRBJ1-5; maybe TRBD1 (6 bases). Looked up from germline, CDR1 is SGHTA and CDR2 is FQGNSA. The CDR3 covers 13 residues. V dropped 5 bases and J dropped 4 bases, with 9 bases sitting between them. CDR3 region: CASSRTVNQPQHF. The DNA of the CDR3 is TGTGCCAGCAGCCGGACAGTAAATCAGCCCCAGCATTTT.

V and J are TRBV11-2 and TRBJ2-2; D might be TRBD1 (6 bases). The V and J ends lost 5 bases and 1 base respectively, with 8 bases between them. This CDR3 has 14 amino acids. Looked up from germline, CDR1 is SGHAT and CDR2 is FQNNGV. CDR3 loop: CASSPQGNTGELFF. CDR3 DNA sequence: TGTGCCAGCAGCCCACAGGGGAACACCGGGGAGCTGTTTTTT.

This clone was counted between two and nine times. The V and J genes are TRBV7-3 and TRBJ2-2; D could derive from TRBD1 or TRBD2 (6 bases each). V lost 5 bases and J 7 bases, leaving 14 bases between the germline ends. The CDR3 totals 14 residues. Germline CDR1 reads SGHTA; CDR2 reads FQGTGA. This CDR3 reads CASSPWGASGELFF. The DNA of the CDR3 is TGTGCCAGCAGCCCCTGGGGGGCGAGCGGGGAGCTGTTTTTT.